This T cell receptor (beta chain) was obtained from a study of a mutant IDH1 vaccine in newly diagnosed glioma. About the study: Most had both radiotherapy and temozolomide beforehand; others had only one. Study results and caveats: Patients showed vaccine-induced immune responses at a rate of 80% to 95%.

Documented time point: week 47, end of study. Vaccination used 300 ug of mutant IDH1 20-mer peptide per dose, with topical imiquimod. The CDR3 spans 15 residues. The J segment lost 2 bases and the V segment lost 7 bases, leaving 7 bases of the junction unmatched. CDR1 and CDR2 (germline): MNHEY, SVGAGI. Sequenced by immunoSEQ multiplex PCR; TCRdb stores in-frame clones only, minus some. The repertoire holds 84,000 or so clones, with roughly 77% as singletons. With regard to this clone: Its antigen is undetermined.

The TCR was taken from a middle-aged man with glioma. Source: PBMCs, taken from a glioma patient whose treatment included an IDH1 peptide vaccine. J is TRBJ1-2 and V is TRBV6-5, with TRBD1 matching over 10 bases. The CDR3 loop reads CASKTGGQGNYGYTF. The DNA for the CDR3 is TGTGCCAGCAAAACAGGGGGACAGGGGAACTATGGCTACACCTTC.